The subject of this entry is one T cell receptor beta chain. Its antigen is unknown. Base qualities are missing; no much larger clone stands one base away. Donors were healthy HIV-negative adults with no recently reported acute infections or vaccinations. Every donor was a Caucasian adult residing in Nashville, Tennessee, USA. Magnetic negative selection was used to enrich CD4+ T cells, after which naive cells were positively selected on CD45RA and the negative fraction became the memory subset. After blood collection by leukapheresis, PBMCs were isolated using Ficoll-Histopaque density gradient centrifugation and then cryopreserved in the vapor phase of liquid nitrogen. Analytical flow cytometry was used to check the purity and quantity of each magnetically sorted T cell population. Genomic DNA was isolated from every sorted fraction and measured by UV absorbance on a Nanodrop 2000c. The data are from a study of shared clonotypes between healthy human individuals (dated by TCRdb to 2018 to 2020). For the study in its entirety: A few men and a couple of women, aged 18 to 49 years, made up the cohort. For each donor, CD4 naive and CD4 memory were each given three plates, CD8 naive was given two plates, and CD8 memory was given one plate. To estimate repertoire size and how much clonotype sharing occurs between individuals, the study deeply sequenced the blood TCR repertoires of roughly 5 healthy adults. Different laboratories and diverse techniques were used to prepare libraries and sequence TCR repertoires, to increase sequencing depth and limit assay-specific biases. Each donor's leukapheresis produced roughly between roughly 0.85 and 9.5 billion PBMCs.

Using the deep immunoSEQ assay, TCR CDR3 regions were amplified from genomic DNA by multiplex PCR. Extracted genomic DNA from each cell subset was spread evenly across all wells of several immunoSEQ 96-well plates, with each plate serving as a replicate. For sorted subsets, around 0.2 ug genomic DNA, equal to about 30,000 T cell genomes, was loaded into each replicate PCR. Purified libraries were quantified with a Qubit 3.0 fluorometer, sized on a Bioanalyzer 2100, and re-quantified with the KAPA Library Quantification kit. Each immunoSEQ 96-well plate was sequenced on its own single-read 150-cycle Illumina NextSeq 550 flow cell. The original methods were these. The immunoSEQ output contained only junctional sequences without quality scores, so filtering could not match that applied to full-length reads. Sequences were annotated with PyIR, a Python wrapper for IgBLAST v1.9, and V/J genes and CDR3 were assigned using IMGT germline references. Any read was removed if the V/J assignment was weak (E-value above 1e-6), the CDR3 was missing, or the read contained stop codons, out-of-frame junctions, or ambiguous translated residues. V3J clonotypes were defined as sequences sharing the same inferred V gene, J gene, and CDR3 amino acid sequence. The percentage overlap between two repertoires was calculated by dividing the number of shared unique clonotypes by the size of the smaller repertoire. Richness of each repertoire was evaluated using RTK rarefaction, the Chao1 estimator, and Recon v2.1 estimates of unobserved clonotypes. OLGA was used to compute generation probabilities for all TCRbeta clonotypes that the gDNA method yielded from several donors. The table comes from immuneACCESS by way of TCRdb, which keeps in-frame sequences with V and J called. Part of the clones is missing from these tables; in studies checked, under half for an unresolved V gene and the rest for unknown reasons. V and J calls and clone size are as listed in that table; D and trimming were resolved from the DNA. Here the sample has some 1 million clones; around 74% occur a single time. The ten largest clones capture around 1.5% of the sample.

What the study reported, not specific to this receptor: Sharing across a few donors was observed for approximately 5% of naive CD4, 3.5% of naive CD8, 2% to 2.5% of memory CD4, and roughly 0.43% of memory CD8 clonotypes. The small number of donors limited the genetic and exposure-history diversity represented. Estimated clonotype richness was generally larger for naive than for memory subsets. Based on pairwise subsampling, the degree of clonotype sharing among donors was expected to be affected by sequencing depth. Sampling was limited to blood, and TCR repertoires in tissue likely differ from TCR repertoires in blood. Incomplete sequencing was indicated by rarefaction of sorted-subset datasets, despite the large sequencing depth. Higher generation probabilities were observed for clonotypes shared by all four sorted-subset donors than for non-shared clonotypes.

The germline V gene sets CDR1 to LGHNA and CDR2 to YSLEER. Including the terminal cysteine and phenylalanine, the CDR3 comprises 12 residues. Left in the record is the CDR3 DNA by itself, 36 bases read in frame from the first base. V sheds 3 bases and J sheds 7 bases, leaving 6 bases between their ends. Sequencing was done on a sample of memory CD4+ T cells sorted from blood. The cell subset or site label of this sample denotes: CD45RA-negative fraction. This TCR came from a man aged 18 to 35 in good health. Rearrangement joined TRBV4-3 to TRBJ2-2; TRBD2 is a weak D gene call, 5 bases matching. The CDR3 reads as follows: CASSQRVGELFF. In nucleotides, the sequence is TGCGCCAGCAGCCAGAGGGTCGGGGAGCTGTTTTTT.